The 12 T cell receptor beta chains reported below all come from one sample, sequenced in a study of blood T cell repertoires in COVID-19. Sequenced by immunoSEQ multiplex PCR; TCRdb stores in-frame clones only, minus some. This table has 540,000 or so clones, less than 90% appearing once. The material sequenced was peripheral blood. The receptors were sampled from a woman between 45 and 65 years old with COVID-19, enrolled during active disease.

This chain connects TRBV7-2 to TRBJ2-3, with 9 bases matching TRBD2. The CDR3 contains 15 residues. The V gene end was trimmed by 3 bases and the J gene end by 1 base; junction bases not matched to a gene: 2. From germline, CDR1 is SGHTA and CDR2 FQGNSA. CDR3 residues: CASSFSGGGTDTQYF. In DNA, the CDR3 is TGTGCCAGCAGCTTTAGCGGGGGAGGCACAGATACGCAGTATTTT.

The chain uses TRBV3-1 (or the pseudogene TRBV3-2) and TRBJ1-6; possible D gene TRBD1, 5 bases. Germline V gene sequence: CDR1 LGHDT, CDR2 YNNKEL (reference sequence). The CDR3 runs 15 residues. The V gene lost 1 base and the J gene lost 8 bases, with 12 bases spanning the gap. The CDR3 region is CASSQVSQGDSPLHF. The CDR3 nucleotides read TGTGCCAGCAGCCAAGTCTCTCAGGGCGATTCACCCCTCCACTTT.

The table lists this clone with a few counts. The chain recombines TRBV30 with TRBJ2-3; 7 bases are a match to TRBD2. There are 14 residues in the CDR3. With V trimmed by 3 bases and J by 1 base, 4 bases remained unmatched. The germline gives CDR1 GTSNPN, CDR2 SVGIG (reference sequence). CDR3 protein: CAWRSAGGTDTQYF. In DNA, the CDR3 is TGTGCCTGGAGGTCGGCGGGGGGCACAGATACGCAGTATTTT.

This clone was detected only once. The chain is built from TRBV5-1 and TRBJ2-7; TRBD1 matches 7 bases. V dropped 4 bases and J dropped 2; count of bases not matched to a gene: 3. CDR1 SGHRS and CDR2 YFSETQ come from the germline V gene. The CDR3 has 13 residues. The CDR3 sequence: CASSIGTAYEQYF. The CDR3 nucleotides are TGCGCCAGCAGCATCGGGACAGCCTACGAGCAGTACTTC.

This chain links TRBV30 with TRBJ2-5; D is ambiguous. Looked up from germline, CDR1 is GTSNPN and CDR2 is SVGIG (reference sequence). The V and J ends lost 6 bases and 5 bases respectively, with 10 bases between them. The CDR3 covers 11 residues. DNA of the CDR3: TGTGCCTGCCTGTTCGGGGAGACCCAGTACTTC. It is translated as CACLFGETQYF.

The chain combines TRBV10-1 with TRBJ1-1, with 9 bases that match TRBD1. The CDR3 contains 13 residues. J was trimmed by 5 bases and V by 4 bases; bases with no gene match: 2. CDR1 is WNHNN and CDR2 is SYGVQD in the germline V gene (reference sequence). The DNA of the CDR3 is TGCGCCAGCAGTGTGGACAGGGGAACTGAAGCTTTCTTT. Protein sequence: CASSVDRGTEAFF.

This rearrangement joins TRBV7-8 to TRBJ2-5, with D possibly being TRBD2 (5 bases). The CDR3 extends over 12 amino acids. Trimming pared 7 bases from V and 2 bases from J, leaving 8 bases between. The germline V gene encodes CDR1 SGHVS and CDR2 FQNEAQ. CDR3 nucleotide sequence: TGTGCCAGCACGGGATTACAAGAGACCCAGTACTTC. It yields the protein CASTGLQETQYF. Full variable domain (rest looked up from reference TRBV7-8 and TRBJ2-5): GAGVSQSPRYKVAKRGQDVALRCDPISGHVSLFWYQQALGQGPEFLTYFQNEAQLDKSGLPSDRFFAERPEGSVSTLKIQRTQQEDSAVYLCASTGLQETQYFGPGTRLLVL.

The CDR3 sequence: CAWSVGPGGEKLFF. Here the CDR3 DNA reads TGTGCCTGGAGTGTAGGTCCAGGGGGGGAAAAACTGTTTTTT. The V and J genes are TRBV30 and TRBJ1-4, with TRBD1 matching 7 bases. The germline V gene has CDR1 GTSNPN and CDR2 SVGIG (reference sequence). V was pared by 0 bases and J by 8 bases, with 6 bases of the junction left unmatched. The CDR3 consists of 14 residues.

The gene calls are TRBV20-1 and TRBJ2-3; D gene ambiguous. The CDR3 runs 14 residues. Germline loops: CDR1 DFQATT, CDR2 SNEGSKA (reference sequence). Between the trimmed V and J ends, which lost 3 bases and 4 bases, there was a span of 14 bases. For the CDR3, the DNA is TGCAGTGCTAGTGACCCCGTACTCGCAGATACGCAGTATTTT. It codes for CSASDPVLADTQYF.

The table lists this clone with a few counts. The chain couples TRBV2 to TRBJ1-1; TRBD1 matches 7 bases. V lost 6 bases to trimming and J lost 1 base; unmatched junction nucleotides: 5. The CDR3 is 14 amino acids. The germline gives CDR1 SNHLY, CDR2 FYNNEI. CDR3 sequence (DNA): TGTGCCAGCAGGCGGGACAGCCCGAACACTGAAGCTTTCTTT. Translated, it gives CASRRDSPNTEAFF.

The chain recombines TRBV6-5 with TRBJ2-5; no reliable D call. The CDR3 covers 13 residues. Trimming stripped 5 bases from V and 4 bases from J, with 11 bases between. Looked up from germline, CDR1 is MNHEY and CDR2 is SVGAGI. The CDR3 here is CASSRVGRETQYF. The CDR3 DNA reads TGTGCCAGCAGTCGGGTCGGTAGAGAGACCCAGTACTTC.

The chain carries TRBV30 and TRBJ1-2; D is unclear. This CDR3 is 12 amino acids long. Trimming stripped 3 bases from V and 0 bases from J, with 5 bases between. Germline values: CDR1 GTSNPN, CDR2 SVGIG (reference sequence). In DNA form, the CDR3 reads TGTGCCTGGAGCCCTCCTAACTATGGCTACACCTTC. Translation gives CAWSPPNYGYTF.